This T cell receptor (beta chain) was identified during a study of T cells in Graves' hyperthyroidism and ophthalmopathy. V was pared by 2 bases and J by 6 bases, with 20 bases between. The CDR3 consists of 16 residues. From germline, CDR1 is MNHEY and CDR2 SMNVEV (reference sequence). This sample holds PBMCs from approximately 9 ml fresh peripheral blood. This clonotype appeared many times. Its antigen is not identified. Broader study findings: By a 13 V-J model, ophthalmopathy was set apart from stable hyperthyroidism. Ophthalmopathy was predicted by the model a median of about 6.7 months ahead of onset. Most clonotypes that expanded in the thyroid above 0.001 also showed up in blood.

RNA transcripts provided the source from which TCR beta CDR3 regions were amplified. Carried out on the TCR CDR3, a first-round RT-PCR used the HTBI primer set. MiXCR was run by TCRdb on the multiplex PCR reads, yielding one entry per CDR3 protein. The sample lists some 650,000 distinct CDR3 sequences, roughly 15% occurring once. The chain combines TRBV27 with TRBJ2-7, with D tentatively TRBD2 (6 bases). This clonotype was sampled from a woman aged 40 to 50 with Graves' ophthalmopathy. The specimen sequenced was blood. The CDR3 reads CASSLGARRRGSEQYF. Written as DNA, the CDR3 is TGTGCCAGCAGTTTAGGAGCGCGCCGACGGGGGTCCGAGCAGTACTTC.